The 22 T cell receptor beta chains listed next were all sequenced from one sample in a study of T cell responses to AZD1222 COVID-19 vaccine. The method was immunoSEQ multiplex PCR; TCRdb's version includes in-frame clones alone and lacks a portion of them. The repertoire holds fewer than 85,000 clones, with nearly 90% as singletons. Sequencing was performed on peripheral blood, taken 28 days after the second AZD1222 dose. Receptor source: an adult who received the AZD1222 COVID-19 vaccine.

This CDR3 is CASLRADPVPEAFF. The CDR3 DNA reads TGTGCCAGCCTACGGGCGGATCCTGTGCCTGAAGCTTTCTTT. The gene calls are TRBV2 and TRBJ1-1; D is uncertain. The germline CDR1 and CDR2 sequences are SNHLY and FYNNEI. V was clipped by 8 bases and J by 6 bases, with 19 bases between them. The CDR3 has 14 residues.

J is TRBJ1-2 and V is TRBV2; 8 bases match TRBD1. The CDR3 is 15 amino acids. V trimming: 7 bases; J trimming: 8 bases; junction bases outside the gene matches: 15. CDR1 is SNHLY and CDR2 is FYNNEI in the germline V gene. CDR3: CASNPSGTGVWGYTF. The CDR3 DNA follows: TGTGCCAGCAATCCTTCCGGGACAGGCGTTTGGGGCTACACCTTC.

This clone was recorded only once. The CDR3 DNA reads TGTGCCAGCAGTCCCCAGACAGGGGGCAGTGAAAAACTGTTTTTT. Translating it yields CASSPQTGGSEKLFF. The chain is built from TRBV6-5 and TRBJ1-4; 10 positions match TRBD1. The CDR3 covers 15 residues. The trim removed 5 bases at V and 7 bases at J, leaving 7 bases unmatched. Per germline, CDR1 MNHEY and CDR2 SVGAGI.

V gene TRBV7-8 combines with J gene TRBJ2-5; TRBD2 matches at 8 bases. Germline assignment: CDR1 SGHVS and CDR2 FQNEAQ. Trimming removed 1 base from V and 7 bases from J; junction bases left unmatched: 8. The CDR3 consists of 15 residues. CDR3: CASSLVDSGAWTQYF. In DNA, the CDR3 is TGTGCCAGCAGCTTAGTGGATAGCGGGGCGTGGACCCAGTACTTC.

The rearrangement links TRBV4-1 to TRBJ2-7, with D unresolved. From germline, CDR1 is MGHRA and CDR2 YSYEKL. There are 15 residues in the CDR3. V was shortened by 0 bases and J by 3 bases, with 12 bases between the two germline ends. In DNA, the CDR3 is TGCGCCAGCAGCCAAGAGTTGAATGGAGACTACGAGCAGTACTTC. Translation: CASSQELNGDYEQYF.

This clone was detected once. The chain uses TRBV5-6 and TRBJ1-3; D perhaps matches TRBD1 (5 bases). V was cut by 6 bases and J by 4 bases, with 11 bases left in between. Germline assignment: CDR1 SGHDT and CDR2 YYEEEE. The CDR3 loop spans 13 amino acids. The CDR3 loop reads CASKWGSGNTIYF. The CDR3 coding sequence is TGTGCCAGCAAGTGGGGGTCAGGAAACACCATATATTTT.

The chain links TRBV18 to TRBJ1-5; the match to TRBD1 covers 10 bases. This CDR3 spans 19 amino acids. V shed 4 bases and J 2 bases; nucleotides not matched to a gene: 14. The V gene's germline CDR1 is KGHSH and CDR2 LQKENI. The CDR3 protein is CASSRFQTGGPEGNQPQHF. The CDR3 coding sequence is TGTGCCAGCTCACGGTTCCAGACAGGGGGCCCGGAGGGCAATCAGCCCCAGCATTTT.

This chain connects TRBV12-5 to TRBJ1-1, with no clear D. V lost 7 bases, J lost 11 bases, and 29 bases lay in between. Per germline, CDR1 LGHNT and CDR2 FRNRAP. CDR3 length: 16 amino acids. The CDR3 coding sequence is TGTGCTAGTGCCCTCATACTGGCCGTTGAGGGCGGGGTGGCTTTCTTT. Translated: CASALILAVEGGVAFF.

The rearrangement uses TRBV11-1 and TRBJ2-3; 8 bases agree with TRBD1. With 1 base clipped from V and 5 bases from J, the junction kept 8 bases outside the gene matches. Germline V gene sequence: CDR1 SGHAT, CDR2 FQDESV (reference sequence). The CDR3 contains 16 residues. The CDR3 loop reads CASSLGTGSSLDTQYF. The CDR3 DNA reads TGTGCCAGCAGCTTAGGGACAGGGAGTAGTCTAGATACGCAGTATTTT.

This clone has only a few counts. J is TRBJ1-1 and V is TRBV30; 7 bases align to TRBD1. The CDR3 length is 15 residues. Trimming removed 0 bases from V and 5 bases from J; junction bases left unmatched: 9. CDR1 is GTSNPN and CDR2 is SVGIG in the germline V gene (reference sequence). The CDR3 here is CAWSVFKGARTEAFF. CDR3 coding DNA: TGTGCCTGGAGTGTCTTTAAGGGGGCGAGGACTGAAGCTTTCTTT. The variable domain in full, with the rest retrieved from reference TRBV30 and TRBJ1-1, is SQTIHQWPATLVQPVGSPLSLECTVEGTSNPNLYWYRQAAGRGLQLLFYSVGIGQISSEVPQNLSASRPQDRQFILSSKKLLLSDSGFYLCAWSVFKGARTEAFFGQGTRLTVV.

The chain links TRBV6-5 to TRBJ1-5, with D possibly being TRBD1 (5 bases). This CDR3 is built from 15 residues. From germline, CDR1 is MNHEY and CDR2 SVGAGI. V was clipped by 0 bases and J by 4 bases, with 10 bases between them. The CDR3 DNA sequence: TGTGCCAGCAGTTACTCGAGCGACAGTAATCAGCCCCAGCATTTT. Translation: CASSYSSDSNQPQHF.

V and J are TRBV9 and TRBJ1-3, with D unresolved. V was pared by 1 base and J by 0 bases, with 5 bases between. The CDR3 consists of 14 residues. CDR1 is SGDLS and CDR2 is YYNGEE in the germline V gene. This chain's CDR3 is CASSVTRSGNTIYF. The DNA of the CDR3 is TGTGCCAGCAGCGTAACCCGCTCTGGAAACACCATATATTTT.

There are a few counts of this clone. The rearrangement uses TRBV10-3 and TRBJ2-3; unclear D gene. V dropped 8 bases and J dropped 8 bases, with 23 bases sitting between them. The CDR3 length is 15 residues. CDR1 is ENHRY, CDR2 SYGVKD, per germline. The CDR3 loop is CAIEDGLAQEGTQYF. DNA for the CDR3: TGTGCCATCGAAGATGGGTTGGCGCAGGAAGGTACGCAGTATTTT.

Only one count was recorded for this clone. The chain has TRBV10-3 and TRBJ1-2; 8 positions match TRBD1. Germline lookup yields CDR1 ENHRY and CDR2 SYGVKD. The junction had 5 bases not matched to a gene; V was cut back by 5 bases and J by 6 bases. CDR3 length: 13 amino acids. CDR3 coding DNA: TGTGCCATCAGTCAGACAGGGGACGATGGCTACACCTTC. It yields the protein CAISQTGDDGYTF.

This chain uses TRBV10-3 with TRBJ2-1, with 8 bases matching TRBD2. The V segment lost 4 bases and the J segment 3 bases; nucleotides outside the gene matches: 5. The germline V gene encodes CDR1 ENHRY and CDR2 SYGVKD. The CDR3 covers 15 residues. DNA of the CDR3: TGTGCCATCAGTGCCGGGACTAGAGGCTACAATGAGCAGTTCTTC. It encodes CAISAGTRGYNEQFF.

This chain links TRBV18 with TRBJ1-3; D may be TRBD1 (6 bases). The V end lost 3 bases, the J end lost 4 bases, and 13 bases lay between the germline ends. Looked up from germline, CDR1 is KGHSH and CDR2 is LQKENI. The CDR3 runs 15 residues. CDR3 sequence (DNA): TGTGCCAGCTCACCGCGGGGACAAGGGGGAAACACCATATATTTT. Its translation: CASSPRGQGGNTIYF.

This clone was recorded a few times. The genes are TRBV5-6 and TRBJ2-7; D is ambiguous. Germline values: CDR1 SGHDT, CDR2 YYEEEE. Trimming took 3 bases from V and 0 from J, leaving 10 bases between them. This CDR3 is 14 amino acids long. The CDR3 loop is CASSSMLSSYEQYF. The DNA for the CDR3 is TGTGCCAGCAGCTCTATGCTAAGCTCCTACGAGCAGTACTTC.

The chain links TRBV6-5 to TRBJ1-2; TRBD1 matches at 9 bases. Trimming at V came to 6 bases and at J to 4 bases, leaving 0 bases not matched to a gene. The CDR3 covers 12 residues. The germline V gene encodes CDR1 MNHEY and CDR2 SVGAGI. Here the CDR3 DNA reads TGTGCCAGCAGGGGACAGGGCTATGGCTACACCTTC. Translating gives CASRGQGYGYTF.

The chain uses TRBV3-1 (or the pseudogene TRBV3-2) and TRBJ1-1; TRBD1 is a possible D gene (6 bases). Germline V lookup: CDR1 LGHDT, CDR2 YNNKEL (reference sequence). The CDR3 has 17 amino acids. V lost 1 base, J lost 3 bases, and 18 bases lay in between. As DNA, the CDR3 is TGTGCCAGCAGCCAAGTTTGGGGGGGCAGGGGAGACACTGAAGCTTTCTTT. Translated: CASSQVWGGRGDTEAFF.

CDR3 sequence: CASTRGDQPQHF. The DNA of the CDR3 is TGTGCCAGCACCAGGGGGGATCAGCCCCAGCATTTT. The chain combines TRBV2 with TRBJ1-5, with 7 nucleotides matching TRBD1. Germline CDR1 reads SNHLY; CDR2 reads FYNNEI. The trim removed 7 bases at V and 5 bases at J, leaving 2 bases unmatched. This CDR3 is built from 12 residues.

The chain carries TRBV29-1 and TRBJ2-7; D is undetermined. This CDR3 is built from 13 residues. V shed 7 bases and J shed 2 bases, with 15 bases lying between them. In germline, CDR1 is SQVTM, CDR2 ANQGSEA. The CDR3 DNA reads as TGCAGCGCCACCGGCGCTGAACCCTACGAGCAGTACTTC. Its translation is CSATGAEPYEQYF.

The chain couples TRBV7-8 to TRBJ2-1, with TRBD1 identical over 9 bases. This CDR3 is built from 17 residues. Germline V gene lookup returns CDR1 SGHVS and CDR2 FQNEAQ. V shed 1 base and J 8 bases; nucleotides not matched to a gene: 12. Written as DNA, the CDR3 is TGTGCCAGCAGCTTAGTAGCCGGGACAGGGAAGGGTGATGAGCAGTTCTTC. This gives the protein CASSLVAGTGKGDEQFF.